This TCR beta chain was retrieved from a study of shared clonotypes between healthy human individuals. V shed 5 bases and J 8 bases; nucleotides not matched to a gene: 9. CDR3 size: 15 residues. The germline gives CDR1 LNHDA, CDR2 SQIVND (reference sequence). Produced via immunoSEQ multiplex PCR; TCRdb's table is partial and in-frame only. The sample has roughly 500,000 clones; less than 85% are singletons. The chain has TRBV19 and TRBJ1-2, with 12 bases aligning to TRBD1. Sequencing was done on a sample of PBMCs. The source is a woman aged 40 to 50 in good health. Some clones in this sample may be carry-over from other donors' samples. This CDR3 is CASSPPGQGAAGYTF. Written as DNA, the CDR3 is TGTGCCAGTAGTCCCCCGGGACAGGGGGCGGCCGGCTACACCTTC.